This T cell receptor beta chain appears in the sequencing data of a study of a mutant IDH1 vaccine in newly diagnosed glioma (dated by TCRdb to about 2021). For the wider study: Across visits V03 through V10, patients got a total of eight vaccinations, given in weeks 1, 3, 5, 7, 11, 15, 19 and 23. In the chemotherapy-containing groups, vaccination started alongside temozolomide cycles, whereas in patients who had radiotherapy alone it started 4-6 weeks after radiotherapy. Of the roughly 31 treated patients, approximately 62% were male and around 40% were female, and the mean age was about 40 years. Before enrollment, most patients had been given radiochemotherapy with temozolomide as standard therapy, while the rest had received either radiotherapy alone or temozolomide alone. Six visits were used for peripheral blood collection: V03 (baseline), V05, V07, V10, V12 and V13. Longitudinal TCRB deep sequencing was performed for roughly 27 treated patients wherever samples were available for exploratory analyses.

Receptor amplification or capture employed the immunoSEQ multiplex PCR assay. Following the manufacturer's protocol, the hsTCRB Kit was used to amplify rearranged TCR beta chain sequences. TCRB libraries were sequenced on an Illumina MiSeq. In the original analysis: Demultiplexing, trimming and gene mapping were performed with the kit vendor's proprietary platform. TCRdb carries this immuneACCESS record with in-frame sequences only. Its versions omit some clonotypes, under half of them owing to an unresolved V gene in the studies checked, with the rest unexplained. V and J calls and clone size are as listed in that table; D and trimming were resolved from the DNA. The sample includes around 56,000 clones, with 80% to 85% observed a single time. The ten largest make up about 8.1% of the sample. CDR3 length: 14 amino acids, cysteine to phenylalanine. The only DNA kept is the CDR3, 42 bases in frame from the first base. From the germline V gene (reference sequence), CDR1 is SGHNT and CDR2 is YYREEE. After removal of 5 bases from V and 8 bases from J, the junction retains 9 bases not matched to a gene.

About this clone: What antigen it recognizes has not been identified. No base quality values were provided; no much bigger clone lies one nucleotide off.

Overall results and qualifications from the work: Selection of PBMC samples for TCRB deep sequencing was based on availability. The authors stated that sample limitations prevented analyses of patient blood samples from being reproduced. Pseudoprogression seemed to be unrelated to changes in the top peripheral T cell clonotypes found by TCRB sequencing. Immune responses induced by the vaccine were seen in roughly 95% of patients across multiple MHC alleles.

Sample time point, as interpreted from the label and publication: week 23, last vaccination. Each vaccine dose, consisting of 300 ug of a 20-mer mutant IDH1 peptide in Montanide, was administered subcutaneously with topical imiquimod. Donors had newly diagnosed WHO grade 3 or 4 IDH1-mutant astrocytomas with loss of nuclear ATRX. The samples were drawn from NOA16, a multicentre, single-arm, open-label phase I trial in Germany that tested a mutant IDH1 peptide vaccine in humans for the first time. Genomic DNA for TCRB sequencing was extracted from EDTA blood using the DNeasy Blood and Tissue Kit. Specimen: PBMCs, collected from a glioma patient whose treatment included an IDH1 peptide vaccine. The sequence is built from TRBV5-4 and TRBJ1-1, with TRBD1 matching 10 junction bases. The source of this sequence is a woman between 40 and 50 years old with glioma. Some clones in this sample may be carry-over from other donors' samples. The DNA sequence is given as TGTGCCAGCAGATTCCGGGACAGGGGCAAAGAAGCTTTCTTT. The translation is CASRFRDRGKEAFF.